What follows are 5 T cell receptor beta chains derived from one specimen sequenced in a study of shared clonotypes between healthy human individuals. Selected positively for CCR7 and CD45RO-negative, naive CD8 cells excluded terminally differentiated effector memory CD45RA+ cells. Assay: immunoSEQ multiplex PCR; the TCRdb copy retains only in-frame clones and omits some. Counted here are roughly 1,800,000 clones, roughly 95% occurring once; the ten biggest clones make up under 1.5%. The sequencing sample was made of naive CD8+ T cells sorted from blood. The receptors derive from a man aged 18 to 30 in good health.

The chain recombines TRBV2 with TRBJ2-2, with TRBD2 matching over 8 bases. Germline CDR1 is SNHLY and CDR2 is FYNNEI. V lost 4 bases and J lost 2; bases outside the gene matches: 3. The CDR3 is made up of 15 amino acids. CDR3: CASSATSANTGELFF. The CDR3 nucleotides are TGTGCCAGCAGTGCGACTAGCGCTAACACCGGGGAGCTGTTTTTT.

The chain uses TRBV5-8 and TRBJ1-1; D gene uncertain. Germline assignment: CDR1 SGHTS and CDR2 YDEGEE. V was pared by 2 bases and J by 6 bases, with 14 bases between. The CDR3 spans 14 residues. The CDR3 loop is CASSFSFLVPEAFF. For the CDR3, the DNA is TGTGCCAGCAGCTTTAGCTTCCTCGTCCCTGAAGCTTTCTTT. The full variable domain, rest sourced from reference TRBV5-8 and TRBJ1-1, is EAGVTQSPTHLIKTRGQQATLRCSPISGHTSVYWYQQALGLGLQFLLWYDEGEERNRGNFPPRFSGRQFPNYSSELNVNALELEDSALYLCASSFSFLVPEAFFGQGTRLTVV.

The chain employs TRBV7-6 and TRBJ1-1; weak D call: TRBD1 (6 bases). The ends were cut back, 5 bases at V and 1 base at J, with 11 bases in the middle. Germline CDR1 is SGHVS and CDR2 is FNYEAQ. The CDR3 sequence is 14 residues long. CDR3 residues: CASSAPDRNTEAFF. The CDR3 nucleotides are TGTGCCAGCAGCGCCCCGGACAGGAACACTGAAGCTTTCTTT.

V and J are TRBV7-9 and TRBJ2-6; tentative D call: TRBD1 (5 bases). This CDR3 spans 18 amino acids. V shed 3 bases and J shed 0 bases, with 15 bases lying between them. Germline V gene lookup returns CDR1 SEHNR and CDR2 FQNEAQ (reference sequence). CDR3 in DNA: TGTGCCAGCAGCTTGCCAGTGACAGAAAACTCTGGGGCCAACGTCCTGACTTTC. This sequence encodes CASSLPVTENSGANVLTF.

The chain has TRBV5-6 and TRBJ1-1, with TRBD1 as a possible D gene (5 bases). The germline gives CDR1 SGHDT, CDR2 YYEEEE. CDR3 length: 16 amino acids. V dropped 3 bases and J dropped 1 base, with 16 bases sitting between them. CDR3 sequence (DNA): TGTGCCAGCAGCTGGTTTGTTGGGACGGAGAACACTGAAGCTTTCTTT. Its translation is CASSWFVGTENTEAFF.